This T cell receptor (beta chain) originates from a study of early T cells in non-severe SARS-CoV-2 infection. TCRdb fed the 5' RACE reads into MiXCR, producing one record per CDR3 protein. The sample includes some 100,000 distinct CDR3 sequences, approximately 15% of them seen just once. Germline lookup yields CDR1 SQVTM and CDR2 ANQGSEA. The ends were cut back, 7 bases at V and 5 bases at J, with 17 bases in the middle. The CDR3 is 13 amino acids. The sequence was obtained from an adult who was a healthcare worker with PCR-confirmed SARS-CoV-2 infection or an uninfected control (not recorded which). Sequences were obtained from whole blood. V usage is TRBV29-1 and J usage is TRBJ1-2; maybe TRBD1 (5 bases). Here the CDR3 reads CSAFTWGRYGYTF. In nucleotides, the CDR3 is TGCAGCGCCTTCACATGGGGGAGGTATGGCTACACCTTC.